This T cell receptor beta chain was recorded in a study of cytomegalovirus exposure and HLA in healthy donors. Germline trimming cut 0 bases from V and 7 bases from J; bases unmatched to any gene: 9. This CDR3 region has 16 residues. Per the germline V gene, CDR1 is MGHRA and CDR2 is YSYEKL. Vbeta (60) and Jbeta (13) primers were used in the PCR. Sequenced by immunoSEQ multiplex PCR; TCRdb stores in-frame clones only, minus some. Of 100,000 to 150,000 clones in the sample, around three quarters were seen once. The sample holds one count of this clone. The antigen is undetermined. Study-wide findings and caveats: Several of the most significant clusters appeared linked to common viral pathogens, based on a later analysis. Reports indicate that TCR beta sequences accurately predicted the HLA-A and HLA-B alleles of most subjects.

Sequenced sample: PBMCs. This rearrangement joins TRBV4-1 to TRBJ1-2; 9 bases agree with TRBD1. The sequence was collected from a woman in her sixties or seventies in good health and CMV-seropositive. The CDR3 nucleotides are TGCGCCAGCAGCCAAGAAGGAGTACAGGGGGCTGGTGGCTACACCTTC. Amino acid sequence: CASSQEGVQGAGGYTF.